A single sample gave rise to the 30 T cell receptor beta chains below, sequenced in a study of control samples from healthy donors and cancer patients. The repertoire was sequenced with immunoSEQ multiplex PCR; TCRdb's copy has only in-frame clones and lacks some. The sample yields around 180,000 clones, around 88% seen once. The specimen sequenced was blood. These receptors all stem from a woman in her thirties in good health.

Turning to this clone: Other DNA sequences from this sample encode an identical CDR3 as well. The J gene is TRBJ1-1, the V gene TRBV6-4; D unresolved. This CDR3 has 13 residues. The germline V and J ends were trimmed by 0 bases and 1 base, with 3 bases remaining between them. Germline V lookup: CDR1 MRHNA, CDR2 SNTAGT. CDR3 bases: TGTGCCAGCAGTGACTCAGGGAACACTGAAGCTTTCTTT. The encoded protein is CASSDSGNTEAFF.

This clone has just a few counts. The rearrangement links TRBV28 to TRBJ1-2, with 9 bases fitting TRBD1. Germline V lookup: CDR1 MDHEN, CDR2 SYDVKM. V trimming: 5 bases; J trimming: 5 bases; junction bases outside the gene matches: 3. The CDR3 consists of 13 residues. The CDR3 DNA reads TGTGCCAGCAGTACAGGGGGCTGGTATGGCTACACCTTC. Translation: CASSTGGWYGYTF.

The chain links TRBV20-1 to TRBJ2-7; TRBD2 agrees at 9 bases. The J segment lost 6 bases and the V segment lost 3 bases, leaving 21 bases of the junction unmatched. Germline CDR1 reads DFQATT; CDR2 reads SNEGSKA (reference sequence). The CDR3 extends over 18 amino acids. The CDR3 region has the DNA TGCAGTGCTAGTTCATCAGGGCGGGAGGGTAGCTATAGGGGCGAGCAGTACTTC. Its translation: CSASSSGREGSYRGEQYF.

The chain links TRBV4-1 to TRBJ2-2, with D maybe TRBD2 (6 bases). Germline values: CDR1 MGHRA, CDR2 YSYEKL. The CDR3 totals 13 residues. V was shortened by 3 bases and J by 5 bases, with 7 bases between the two germline ends. CDR3 sequence (DNA): TGCGCCAGCAGCCACGGGGGAACCGGGGAGCTGTTTTTT. This encodes CASSHGGTGELFF.

This clone has only one observation. The V and J genes are TRBV6-1 and TRBJ1-1, with unresolved D. Trimming took 2 bases from V and 0 from J, leaving 4 bases between them. CDR3 length: 13 amino acids. Germline-derived CDR1 and CDR2 are MNHNS and SASEGT. The CDR3 protein is CASSEIVNTEAFF. The CDR3 region has the DNA TGTGCCAGCAGTGAAATCGTGAACACTGAAGCTTTCTTT.

This clone has a handful of counts. The chain recombines TRBV6-4 with TRBJ2-6; either TRBD1 or TRBD2 may fit D (5 bases each). The germline gives CDR1 MRHNA, CDR2 SNTAGT. The CDR3 is made up of 14 amino acids. Trimming took off 3 bases at V and 2 bases at J, with 5 bases between the two ends. For the CDR3, the DNA is TGTGCCAGCAGTGAGGGGGCTGGGGCCAACGTCCTGACTTTC. It specifies CASSEGAGANVLTF.

This clone was detected only once. The chain links TRBV18 to TRBJ2-3; tentative D call: TRBD1 (6 bases). V was cut by 6 bases and J by 2 bases, with 18 bases left in between. CDR3 length: 16 amino acids. In germline, CDR1 is KGHSH, CDR2 LQKENI. The CDR3 nucleotides are TGTGCCAGCTCCCAACGGACAGACCAGTACACAGATACGCAGTATTTT. It specifies CASSQRTDQYTDTQYF.

This clone showed up just a few times. The chain has TRBV6-5 and TRBJ2-3; 7 bases fit TRBD2. The germline V gene has CDR1 MNHEY and CDR2 SVGAGI. J was trimmed by 4 bases and V by 2 bases; bases with no gene match: 9. CDR3 size: 16 residues. CDR3 amino acids: CASSYPSGEGADTQYF. The DNA for the CDR3 is TGTGCCAGCAGTTACCCGAGCGGGGAAGGCGCAGATACGCAGTATTTT.

The chain couples TRBV3-1 (or the pseudogene TRBV3-2) to TRBJ2-1, with 7 bases fitting TRBD2. Unmatched junction bases numbered 9, after V lost 4 bases and J lost 9 bases. Germline CDR1 is LGHDT and CDR2 is YNNKEL (reference sequence). This CDR3 has 14 amino acids. CDR3: CASSPLLARGEQFF. As DNA, the CDR3 is TGTGCCAGCAGCCCCCTACTAGCGCGGGGTGAGCAGTTCTTC.

V usage is TRBV7-9 and J usage is TRBJ1-3, with no clear D. The CDR3 totals 14 residues. Per the germline V gene, CDR1 is SEHNR and CDR2 is FQNEAQ (reference sequence). Between the trimmed V and J ends, which lost 7 bases and 0 bases, there was a span of 10 bases. CDR3 nucleotide sequence: TGTGCCAGCACCAATTCGAACTCTGGAAACACCATATATTTT. This gives the protein CASTNSNSGNTIYF. The variable domain in full, completed from reference TRBV7-9 and TRBJ1-3, reads DTGVSQNPRHKITKRGQNVTFRCDPISEHNRLYWYRQTLGQGPEFLTYFQNEAQLEKSRLLSDRFSAERPKGSFSTLEIQRTEQGDSAMYLCASTNSNSGNTIYFGEGSWLTVV.

This clone was found once. The chain has TRBV6-2 or TRBV6-3 and TRBJ2-5; 13 bases map to TRBD2. V was pared by 0 bases and J by 2 bases, with 6 bases of the junction left unmatched. CDR3 length: 18 residues. The germline gives CDR1 MNHEY, CDR2 SVGEGT. CDR3 protein: CASSYSLLAGGLQETQYF. The CDR3 DNA reads TGTGCCAGCAGTTACTCGTTACTAGCGGGGGGGTTACAAGAGACCCAGTACTTC.

This rearrangement joins TRBV9 to TRBJ2-5; 15 nucleotides match TRBD2. The CDR3 is 15 amino acids. V lost 4 bases to trimming and J lost 5 bases; unmatched junction nucleotides: 3. The germline CDR1 and CDR2 sequences are SGDLS and YYNGEE. The CDR3 here is CASSLGTSGGETQYF. Written as DNA, the CDR3 is TGTGCCAGCAGCCTGGGGACTAGCGGGGGGGAGACCCAGTACTTC.

The chain couples TRBV6-6 to TRBJ1-3; D not resolved. Trimming took off 8 bases at V and 4 bases at J, with 6 bases between the two ends. Germline-derived CDR1 and CDR2 are MNHNY and SVGAGI (reference sequence). The CDR3 consists of 11 residues. The CDR3 region is CASGGGNTIYF. CDR3 nucleotides: TGTGCCAGCGGAGGGGGAAACACCATATATTTT.

The genes are TRBV6-6 and TRBJ1-3; 7 bases are shared with TRBD1. Germline trimming cut 2 bases from V and 1 base from J; bases unmatched to any gene: 2. The CDR3 runs 15 residues. CDR1 and CDR2 (germline): MNHNY, SVGAGI (reference sequence). The CDR3 nucleotides read TGTGCCAGCAGTTACCCGACAGGGTCTGGAAACACCATATATTTT. Protein sequence: CASSYPTGSGNTIYF.

This rearrangement joins TRBV19 to TRBJ2-7; the D is unclear. Between the trimmed V and J ends, which lost 8 bases and 3 bases, there was a span of 14 bases. CDR1 LNHDA and CDR2 SQIVND come from the germline V gene (reference sequence). CDR3 size: 13 residues. The CDR3 DNA reads TGTGCCAGTTCAATGCAAATCGGCTACGAGCAGTACTTC. As protein: CASSMQIGYEQYF.

This chain links TRBV5-1 with TRBJ2-3, with a weak D call TRBD1 (7 bases). Per the germline V gene, CDR1 is SGHRS and CDR2 is YFSETQ. This CDR3 spans 14 amino acids. Trimming removed 4 bases from V and 8 bases from J, with 17 bases in between. CDR3 amino acids: CASSPGGPGGTQYF. The CDR3 bases are TGCGCCAGCAGCCCAGGGGGACCCGGGGGTACGCAGTATTTT.

This clone occurred a few times. The chain has TRBV6-5 and TRBJ1-3; D unresolved. This CDR3 spans 13 amino acids. Germline lookup yields CDR1 MNHEY and CDR2 SVGAGI. V lost 2 bases and J lost 7, with 9 bases in between. The CDR3 is CASSYTYGNTIYF. The CDR3 DNA is TGTGCCAGCAGTTACACATACGGGAACACCATATATTTT.

The chain combines TRBV6-1 with TRBJ2-1, with TRBD2 identical over 7 bases. CDR3 size: 16 residues. Trimming removed 2 bases from V and 3 bases from J; junction bases left unmatched: 7. The V gene's germline CDR1 is MNHNS and CDR2 SASEGT. This chain's CDR3 is CASSEMTSSYYNEQFF. CDR3 bases: TGTGCCAGCAGTGAAATGACTAGCAGCTACTACAATGAGCAGTTCTTC.

This rearrangement joins TRBV9 to TRBJ2-3; D uncertain. The CDR3 is 17 amino acids. Germline V gene data show CDR1 as SGDLS and CDR2 as YYNGEE. Trimming removed 0 bases at V and 3 bases at J, with 17 bases between. DNA for the CDR3: TGTGCCAGCAGCGTAGTGGCCCTTAATCCACTTACAGATACGCAGTATTTT. Its translation: CASSVVALNPLTDTQYF.

For this clone: This specimen includes other DNA sequences encoding the same CDR3. V gene TRBV5-1 combines with J gene TRBJ1-3, with D uncertain. This CDR3 is built from 15 residues. V was clipped by 0 bases and J by 0 bases, with 7 bases between them. CDR1 and CDR2 from the germline V gene are SGHRS and YFSETQ. CDR3 in amino acids: CASSLAGSSGNTIYF. DNA of the CDR3: TGCGCCAGCAGCTTGGCAGGAAGCTCTGGAAACACCATATATTTT.

This clone has only a few counts. The chain uses TRBV9 and TRBJ1-1; D uncertain. Germline CDR1 is SGDLS and CDR2 is YYNGEE. The CDR3 runs 15 residues. V was trimmed by 0 bases and J by 5 bases, leaving 14 bases between them. The CDR3 DNA follows: TGTGCCAGCAGCGTAGGGATCTTGCTTGGGACTGAAGCTTTCTTT. It codes for CASSVGILLGTEAFF.

The chain has TRBV11-2 and TRBJ1-2; D perhaps matches TRBD1 (5 bases). CDR3 length: 14 residues. Trimming removed 3 bases from V and 3 bases from J, with 11 bases in between. Germline values: CDR1 SGHAT, CDR2 FQNNGV. CDR3 coding DNA: TGTGCCAGCAGCTTGCCGGGACGGGACTATGGCTACACCTTC. Amino acid sequence: CASSLPGRDYGYTF.

V usage is TRBV10-3 and J usage is TRBJ1-1, with 7 bases identical to TRBD1. CDR1 ENHRY and CDR2 SYGVKD come from the germline V gene. The J segment lost 4 bases and the V segment lost 4 bases, leaving 18 bases of the junction unmatched. The CDR3 extends over 18 amino acids. CDR3 DNA: TGTGCCATCAGTGGGTCTTGGACAGGCTTACGAAGTCGCACTGAAGCTTTCTTT. Amino acids: CAISGSWTGLRSRTEAFF.

In DNA, the CDR3 is TGTGCCAGCAGTTATACAGGGGGCGTGGGAAACACCATATATTTT. Residues: CASSYTGGVGNTIYF. The chain is built from TRBV5-5 and TRBJ1-3; TRBD1 agrees at 9 bases. CDR1 and CDR2 (germline): SGHKS, YYEKEE (reference sequence). V gave up 5 bases and J gave up 4 bases; unmatched junction bases: 7. The CDR3 extends over 15 amino acids.

This chain connects TRBV9 to TRBJ2-7; D may be TRBD1 (6 bases). Trimming took off 4 bases at V and 2 bases at J, with 22 bases between the two ends. Per the germline V gene, CDR1 is SGDLS and CDR2 is YYNGEE. This CDR3 contains 17 residues. The CDR3 spells CASSLTGFVTATYEQYF. The CDR3 region has the DNA TGTGCCAGCAGCCTAACAGGGTTCGTGACCGCAACCTACGAGCAGTACTTC.

CDR3 loop: CASSPNRVGSGNTIYF. CDR3 in DNA: TGTGCCAGCTCACCGAACAGGGTCGGCTCTGGAAACACCATATATTTT. The V gene is TRBV18, the J gene TRBJ1-3, with D possibly matching TRBD1 (6 bases). Germline loops: CDR1 KGHSH, CDR2 LQKENI. V dropped 3 bases and J dropped 0 bases, with 12 bases sitting between them. This CDR3 has 16 amino acids.

This sequence joins TRBV24-1 and TRBJ2-5; 10 positions agree with TRBD2. CDR1 KGHDR and CDR2 SFDVKD come from the germline V gene. This CDR3 comprises 16 residues. Trimming removed 4 bases from V and 5 bases from J; junction bases left unmatched: 9. The CDR3 reads CATSESWSSGGETQYF. In DNA, the CDR3 is TGTGCCACCAGTGAATCTTGGTCTAGCGGGGGTGAGACCCAGTACTTC.

This clone has only a few counts. The rearrangement joins TRBV5-1 to TRBJ2-1, with 9 bases fitting TRBD1. The V segment lost 5 bases and the J segment 4 bases; nucleotides outside the gene matches: 7. Germline CDR1 reads SGHRS; CDR2 reads YFSETQ. The CDR3 extends over 15 amino acids. The CDR3 nucleotides read TGCGCCAGCAGTCGGACAGGGGAGGGTTACAATGAGCAGTTCTTC. As protein: CASSRTGEGYNEQFF. Based on the CDR3 plus reference TRBV5-1 and TRBJ2-1, the full variable domain is KAGVTQTPRYLIKTRGQQVTLSCSPISGHRSVSWYQQTPGQGLQFLFEYFSETQRNKGNFPGRFSGRQFSNSRSEMNVSTLELGDSALYLCASSRTGEGYNEQFFGPGTRLTVL.

The chain links TRBV13 to TRBJ2-3; D is ambiguous. Germline assignment: CDR1 PRHDT and CDR2 FYEKMQ (reference sequence). This CDR3 is 12 amino acids long. V was clipped by 2 bases and J by 3 bases, with 3 bases between them. CDR3 nucleotide sequence: TGTGCCAGCAGCTTAAGAACAGATACGCAGTATTTT. Translated: CASSLRTDTQYF.

This clone has a single count. The genes are TRBV2 and TRBJ2-7; D is perhaps TRBD2 (7 bases). This CDR3 is built from 12 residues. Trimming took 3 bases from V and 6 from J, leaving 9 bases between them. CDR1 SNHLY and CDR2 FYNNEI come from the germline V gene. This CDR3 reads CASSEGGLEQYF. As DNA, the CDR3 is TGTGCCAGCAGTGAGGGGGGGCTCGAGCAGTACTTC.